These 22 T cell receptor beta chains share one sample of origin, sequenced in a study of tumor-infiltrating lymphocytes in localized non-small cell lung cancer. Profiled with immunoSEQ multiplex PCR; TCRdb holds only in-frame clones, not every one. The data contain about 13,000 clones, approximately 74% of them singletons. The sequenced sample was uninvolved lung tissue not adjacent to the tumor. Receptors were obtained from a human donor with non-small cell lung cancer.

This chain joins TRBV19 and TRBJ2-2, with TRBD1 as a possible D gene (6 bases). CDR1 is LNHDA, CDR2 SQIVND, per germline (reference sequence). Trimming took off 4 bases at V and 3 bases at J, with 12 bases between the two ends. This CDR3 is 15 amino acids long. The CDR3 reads CASSNRDTHTGELFF. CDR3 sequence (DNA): TGTGCCAGTAGTAACCGGGACACACACACCGGGGAGCTGTTTTTT.

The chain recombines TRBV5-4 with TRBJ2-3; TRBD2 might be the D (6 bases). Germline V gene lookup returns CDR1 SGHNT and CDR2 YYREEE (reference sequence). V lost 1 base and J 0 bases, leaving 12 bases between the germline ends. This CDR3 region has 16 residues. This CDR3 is CASSLKRERSTDTQYF. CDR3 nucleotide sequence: TGTGCCAGCAGCTTGAAACGGGAGCGGAGCACAGATACGCAGTATTTT.

DNA for the CDR3: TGCGCCAGCAGCCAAGGTCTCTATAGCAATCAGCCCCAGCATTTT. Protein product: CASSQGLYSNQPQHF. The chain is built from TRBV4-1 and TRBJ1-5, with D unresolved. V lost 1 base to trimming and J lost 0 bases, with 7 bases between them. The CDR3 runs to 15 residues. Germline values: CDR1 MGHRA, CDR2 YSYEKL.

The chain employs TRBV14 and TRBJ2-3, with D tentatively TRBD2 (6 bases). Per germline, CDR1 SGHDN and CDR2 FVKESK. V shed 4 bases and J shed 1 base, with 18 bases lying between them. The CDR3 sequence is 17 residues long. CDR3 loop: CASSRRRGERGTDTQYF. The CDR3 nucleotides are TGTGCCAGCAGCCGTCGCCGCGGGGAGCGGGGCACAGATACGCAGTATTTT.

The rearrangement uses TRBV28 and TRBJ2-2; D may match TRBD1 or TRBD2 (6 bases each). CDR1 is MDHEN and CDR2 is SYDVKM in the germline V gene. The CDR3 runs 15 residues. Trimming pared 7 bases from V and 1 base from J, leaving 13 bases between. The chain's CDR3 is CASTRGGQNTGELFF. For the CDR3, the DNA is TGTGCCAGCACCCGAGGGGGGCAGAACACCGGGGAGCTGTTTTTT.

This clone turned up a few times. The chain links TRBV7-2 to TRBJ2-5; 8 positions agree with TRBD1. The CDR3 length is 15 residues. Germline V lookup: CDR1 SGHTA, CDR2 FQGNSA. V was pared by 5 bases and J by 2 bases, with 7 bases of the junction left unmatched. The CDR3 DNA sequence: TGTGCCAGCAGCCCCCGGACAGGGCTACAAGAGACCCAGTACTTC. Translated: CASSPRTGLQETQYF.

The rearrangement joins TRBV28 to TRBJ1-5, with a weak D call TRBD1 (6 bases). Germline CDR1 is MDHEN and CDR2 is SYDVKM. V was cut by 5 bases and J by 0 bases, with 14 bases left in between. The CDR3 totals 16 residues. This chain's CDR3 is CASSHWTDYSNQPQHF. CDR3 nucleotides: TGTGCCAGCAGTCACTGGACAGATTATAGCAATCAGCCCCAGCATTTT.

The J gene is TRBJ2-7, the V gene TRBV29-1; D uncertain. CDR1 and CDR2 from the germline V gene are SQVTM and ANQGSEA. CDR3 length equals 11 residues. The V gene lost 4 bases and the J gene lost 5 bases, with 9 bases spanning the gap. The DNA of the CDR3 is TGCAGCGTTGTCCACGCGAACGAGCAGTACTTC. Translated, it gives CSVVHANEQYF.

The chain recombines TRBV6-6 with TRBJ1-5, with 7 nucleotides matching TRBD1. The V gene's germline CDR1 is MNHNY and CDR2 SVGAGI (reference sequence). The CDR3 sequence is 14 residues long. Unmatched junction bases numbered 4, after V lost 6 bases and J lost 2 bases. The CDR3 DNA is TGTGCCAGCAGAACAGGGGATGGCAATCAGCCCCAGCATTTT. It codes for CASRTGDGNQPQHF.

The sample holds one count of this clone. CDR3 sequence: CASSRARGELFF. CDR3 nucleotides: TGTGCCAGCAGCAGAGCCCGGGGGGAGCTGTTTTTT. The chain carries TRBV11-3 and TRBJ2-2; D ambiguous. V was pared by 5 bases and J by 8 bases, with 9 bases between. The CDR3 extends over 12 amino acids. Germline CDR1 is SGHNT and CDR2 is YENEEA. The whole variable domain, remainder taken from reference TRBV11-3 and TRBJ2-2, is EAGVVQSPRYKIIEKKQPVAFWCNPISGHNTLYWYLQNLGQGPELLIRYENEEAVDDSQLPKDRFSAERLKGVDSTLKIQPAELGDSAVYLCASSRARGELFFGEGSRLTVL.

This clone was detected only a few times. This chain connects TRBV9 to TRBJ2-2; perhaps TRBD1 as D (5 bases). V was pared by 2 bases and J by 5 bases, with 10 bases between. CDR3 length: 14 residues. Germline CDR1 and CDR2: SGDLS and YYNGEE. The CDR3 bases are TGTGCCAGCAGCGTCAGTGCAGGGACCGGGGAGCTGTTTTTT. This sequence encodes CASSVSAGTGELFF.

The CDR3 loop reads CASSSAGSNQPQHF. As DNA, the CDR3 is TGTGCCAGCAGTTCCGCGGGGAGCAATCAGCCCCAGCATTTT. The chain has TRBV27 and TRBJ1-5, with unresolved D. Trimming stripped 4 bases from V and 1 base from J, with 8 bases between. CDR1 and CDR2 from the germline V gene are MNHEY and SMNVEV (reference sequence). The CDR3 totals 14 residues.

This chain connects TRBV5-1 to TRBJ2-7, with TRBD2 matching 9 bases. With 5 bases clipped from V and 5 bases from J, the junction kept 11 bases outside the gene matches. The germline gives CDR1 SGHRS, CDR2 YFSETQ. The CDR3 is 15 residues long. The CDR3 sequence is CASRHNTGTSNEQYF. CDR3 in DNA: TGCGCCAGCAGGCATAATACCGGGACTAGCAACGAGCAGTACTTC.

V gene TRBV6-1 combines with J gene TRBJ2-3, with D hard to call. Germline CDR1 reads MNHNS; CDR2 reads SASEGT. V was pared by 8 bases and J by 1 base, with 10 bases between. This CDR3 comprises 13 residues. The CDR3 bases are TGTGCCAGCCAAGCGCCGGGCACAGATACGCAGTATTTT. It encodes CASQAPGTDTQYF.

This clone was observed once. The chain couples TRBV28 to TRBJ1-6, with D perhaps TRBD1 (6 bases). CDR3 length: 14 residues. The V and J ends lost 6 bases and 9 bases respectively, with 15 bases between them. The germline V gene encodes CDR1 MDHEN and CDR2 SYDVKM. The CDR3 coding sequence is TGTGCCAGCAGGGGGGGGCTTAGGGGTTCACCCCTCCACTTT. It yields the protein CASRGGLRGSPLHF.

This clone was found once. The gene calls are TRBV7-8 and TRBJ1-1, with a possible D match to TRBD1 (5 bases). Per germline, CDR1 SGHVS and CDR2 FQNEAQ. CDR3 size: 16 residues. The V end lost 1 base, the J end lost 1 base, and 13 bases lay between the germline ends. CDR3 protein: CASSLEEAGTNTEAFF. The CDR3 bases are TGTGCCAGCAGCTTAGAGGAGGCAGGGACGAACACTGAAGCTTTCTTT.

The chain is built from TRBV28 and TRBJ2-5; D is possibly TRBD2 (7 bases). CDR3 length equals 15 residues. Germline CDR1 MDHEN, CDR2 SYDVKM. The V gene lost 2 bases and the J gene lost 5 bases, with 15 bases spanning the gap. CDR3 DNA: TGTGCCAGCAGTTTACTCATCCGGGGGGCGGAGACCCAGTACTTC. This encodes CASSLLIRGAETQYF.

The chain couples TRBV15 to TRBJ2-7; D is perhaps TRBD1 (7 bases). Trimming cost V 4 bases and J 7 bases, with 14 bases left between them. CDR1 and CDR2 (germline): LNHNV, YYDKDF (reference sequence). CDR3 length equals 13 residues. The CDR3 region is CATSKQTGREQYF. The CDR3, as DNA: TGTGCCACCAGCAAACAGACAGGGAGGGAGCAGTACTTC.

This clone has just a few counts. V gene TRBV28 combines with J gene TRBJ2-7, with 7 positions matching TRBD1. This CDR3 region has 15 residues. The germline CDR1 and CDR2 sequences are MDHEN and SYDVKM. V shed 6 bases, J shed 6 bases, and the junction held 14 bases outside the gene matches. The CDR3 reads CASSLPGTGALEQYF. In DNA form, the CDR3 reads TGTGCCAGCAGCTTACCGGGAACAGGGGCGCTCGAGCAGTACTTC.

CDR3 bases: TGTGCCAGCAGTTGGGACCTCTACGAGCAGTACTTC. Translating it yields CASSWDLYEQYF. V and J are TRBV2 and TRBJ2-7; D is perhaps TRBD1 or TRBD2 (5 bases each). With 5 bases removed from V and 3 bases from J, the gap between germline ends came to 8 bases. The CDR3 sequence is 12 residues long. The V gene's germline CDR1 is SNHLY and CDR2 FYNNEI.

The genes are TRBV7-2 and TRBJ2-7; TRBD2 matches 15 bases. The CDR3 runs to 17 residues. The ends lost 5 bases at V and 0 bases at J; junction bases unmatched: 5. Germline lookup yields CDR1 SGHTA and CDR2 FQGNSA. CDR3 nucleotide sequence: TGTGCCAGCAGCCTGGGACTAGCGGGGGGATCCTCCTACGAGCAGTACTTC. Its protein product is CASSLGLAGGSSYEQYF.

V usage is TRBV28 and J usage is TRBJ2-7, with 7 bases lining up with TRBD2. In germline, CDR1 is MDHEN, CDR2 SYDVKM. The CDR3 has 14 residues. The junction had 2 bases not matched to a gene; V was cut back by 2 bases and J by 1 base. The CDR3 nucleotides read TGTGCCAGCAGTTTAACCGGGGGGTCCTACGAGCAGTACTTC. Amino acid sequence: CASSLTGGSYEQYF.